This is a list of T cell receptor beta chains from one sample in a study of T cell repertoires in cytomegalovirus infection. From the reads, TCRdb called clonotypes with MiXCR, one entry per CDR3 protein. This table has roughly 500,000 distinct CDR3 sequences, about 33% appearing once. Antigens of these TCRs are unknown. Material: cultured PBMCs, obtained from culture after CMV antigen stimulation. Receptors originate from a human donor in good health (CMV status not recorded). Some clones in this sample may be carry-over from other donors' samples. Each CDR3 is given with its conserved first and last residue. D genes are given only for firm matches. Some rows have no size entry. The others give once, few or many, or a class for an expanded clone.

CDR3 DNA: TGTGCCAGCAGCTTTACAGGCGACGCCCAAGAGACCCAGTACTTC
CDR3 protein: CASSFTGDAQETQYF
D gene: NA
J gene: TRBJ2-5
clone size: NA
V gene: TRBV5-4

CDR3 DNA: TGTGCCACCTACTCCAGGGGGCAAGGGACCGGGGAGCTGTTTTTT
CDR3 protein: CATYSRGQGTGELFF
D gene: TRBD1
J gene: TRBJ2-2
clone size: NA
V gene: TRBV19

CDR3 DNA: TGTGCCAGCAGCTTCTTCGGGACAGATACGCAGTATTTT
CDR3 protein: CASSFFGTDTQYF
D gene: NA
J gene: TRBJ2-3
clone size: NA
V gene: TRBV7-2

CDR3 DNA: TGTGCCAGCAGCTTAACGGCTAATGAGCAGTTCTTC
CDR3 protein: CASSLTANEQFF
D gene: NA
J gene: TRBJ2-1
clone size: few
V gene: TRBV7-2

CDR3 DNA: TGTGCCAGCAGTTTGATGTCCTACGAGCAGTACTTC
CDR3 protein: CASSLMSYEQYF
D gene: NA
J gene: TRBJ2-7
clone size: few
V gene: TRBV12-3/TRBV12-4

CDR3 DNA: TGTGCCAGCAGCTTAGGTACCTCATATCAGCCCCAGCATTTT
CDR3 protein: CASSLGTSYQPQHF
D gene: NA
J gene: TRBJ1-5
clone size: few
V gene: TRBV7-2

CDR3 DNA: TGTGCCAGCTCGCAACTAGCGGAAAAGAGCGATGAGCAGTTCTTC
CDR3 protein: CASSQLAEKSDEQFF
D gene: TRBD2
J gene: TRBJ2-1
clone size: NA
V gene: TRBV18

CDR3 DNA: TGTGCCACCAGTGATACGACAGTTTACAATGAGCAGTTCTTC
CDR3 protein: CATSDTTVYNEQFF
D gene: NA
J gene: TRBJ2-1
clone size: few
V gene: TRBV24-1

CDR3 DNA: TGTGCCAGCTCACCACCCAGCGGGAGGTCCTACGAGCAGTACTTC
CDR3 protein: CASSPPSGRSYEQYF
D gene: TRBD2
J gene: TRBJ2-7
clone size: NA
V gene: TRBV18

CDR3 DNA: TGTGCCAGCAGCTTAGCCCCGGGGTCTAACTACGAGCAGTACTTC
CDR3 protein: CASSLAPGSNYEQYF
D gene: NA
J gene: TRBJ2-7
clone size: few
V gene: TRBV7-8

CDR3 DNA: TGTGCCAGCAGCTTAGTGCAGGGGCCCCTCACTGAAGCTTTCTTT
CDR3 protein: CASSLVQGPLTEAFF
D gene: NA
J gene: TRBJ1-1
clone size: few
V gene: TRBV7-2

CDR3 DNA: TGTGCCAGCAGCTTAGCGGGAGGGATCACAGATACGCAGTATTTT
CDR3 protein: CASSLAGGITDTQYF
D gene: TRBD2
J gene: TRBJ2-3
clone size: NA
V gene: TRBV7-2

CDR3 DNA: TGTGCCAGCAGCTTAGCGGGGAGACATCCGGGCAATCAGCCCCAGCATTTT
CDR3 protein: CASSLAGRHPGNQPQHF
D gene: NA
J gene: TRBJ1-5
clone size: few
V gene: TRBV7-2

CDR3 DNA: TGTGCCAGCACCCAATGGACCGGAGGGTCACCCCTCCACTTT
CDR3 protein: CASTQWTGGSPLHF
D gene: NA
J gene: TRBJ1-6
clone size: many
V gene: TRBV7-2

CDR3 DNA: TGTGCCAGCAGCTTAGGTGGACAGGGGGGGTTCTTC
CDR3 protein: CASSLGGQGGFF
D gene: TRBD1
J gene: TRBJ2-1
clone size: NA
V gene: TRBV7-2

CDR3 DNA: TGTGCCAGCAGCCAGGGACAGGGGGCTCACTACGAGCAGTACTTC
CDR3 protein: CASSQGQGAHYEQYF
D gene: TRBD1
J gene: TRBJ2-7
clone size: many
V gene: TRBV7-9

CDR3 DNA: TGCAGCGTTGCGGGGGTCTCTAATGAAAAACTGTTTTTT
CDR3 protein: CSVAGVSNEKLFF
D gene: NA
J gene: TRBJ1-4
clone size: few
V gene: TRBV29-1

CDR3 DNA: TGTGCCAGCAGAAGCTACCCCTCTAAGAGCTCCTACAATGAGCAGTTCTTC
CDR3 protein: CASRSYPSKSSYNEQFF
D gene: NA
J gene: TRBJ2-1
clone size: NA
V gene: TRBV7-6

CDR3 DNA: TGTGCCAGGGGACAGGGGTCTGGGGCCAACGTCCTGACTTTC
CDR3 protein: CARGQGSGANVLTF
D gene: TRBD1
J gene: TRBJ2-6
clone size: NA
V gene: TRBV6-5

CDR3 DNA: TGTGCCAGCAGCTCCCCCTCAGCGGGAGCTAATGAGCAGTTCTTC
CDR3 protein: CASSSPSAGANEQFF
D gene: TRBD2
J gene: TRBJ2-1
clone size: many
V gene: TRBV7-9

CDR3 DNA: TGCAGTGCCGTCTTGGGGGAGACCCAGTACTTC
CDR3 protein: CSAVLGETQYF
D gene: NA
J gene: TRBJ2-5
clone size: NA
V gene: TRBV20-1

CDR3 DNA: TGTGCCAGCAGCTTTGACCTGGGGGAGCTGTTTTTT
CDR3 protein: CASSFDLGELFF
D gene: NA
J gene: TRBJ2-2
clone size: many
V gene: TRBV7-2

CDR3 DNA: TGTGCCAGCAGCTCGCGATACGGGGGAGAGGAGACCCAGTACTTC
CDR3 protein: CASSSRYGGEETQYF
D gene: NA
J gene: TRBJ2-5
clone size: NA
V gene: TRBV7-2

CDR3 DNA: TGTGCCAGCAGGGCTGTGGGACAGAATAATTCACCCCTCCACTTT
CDR3 protein: CASRAVGQNNSPLHF
D gene: TRBD1
J gene: TRBJ1-6
clone size: NA
V gene: TRBV7-2

CDR3 DNA: TGTGCCAGCAGTTTCTCTGACAGATATGGTGAGCAGTTCTTC
CDR3 protein: CASSFSDRYGEQFF
D gene: NA
J gene: TRBJ2-1
clone size: few
V gene: TRBV28

CDR3 DNA: TGTGCCAGCAGCTTAGAGCAAGGGGTCGAGCAGTACTTC
CDR3 protein: CASSLEQGVEQYF
D gene: NA
J gene: TRBJ2-7
clone size: few
V gene: TRBV7-8

CDR3 DNA: TGTGCCAGCAGGCCTACCAGGGGAGAGACCCAGTACTTC
CDR3 protein: CASRPTRGETQYF
D gene: NA
J gene: TRBJ2-5
clone size: once
V gene: TRBV7-7